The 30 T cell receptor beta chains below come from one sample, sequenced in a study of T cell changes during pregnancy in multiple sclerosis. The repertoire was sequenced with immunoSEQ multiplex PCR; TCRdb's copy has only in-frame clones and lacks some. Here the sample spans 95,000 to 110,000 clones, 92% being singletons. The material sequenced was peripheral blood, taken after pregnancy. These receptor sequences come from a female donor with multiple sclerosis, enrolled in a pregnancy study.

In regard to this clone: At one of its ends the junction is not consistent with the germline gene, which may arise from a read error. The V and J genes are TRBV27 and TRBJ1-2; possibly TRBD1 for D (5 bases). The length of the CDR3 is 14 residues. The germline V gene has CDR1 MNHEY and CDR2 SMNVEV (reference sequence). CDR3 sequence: CAGSGKGINYGYTF. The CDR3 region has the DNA TGTGCCGGCAGTGGGAAGGGGATTAACTATGGCTACACCTTC.

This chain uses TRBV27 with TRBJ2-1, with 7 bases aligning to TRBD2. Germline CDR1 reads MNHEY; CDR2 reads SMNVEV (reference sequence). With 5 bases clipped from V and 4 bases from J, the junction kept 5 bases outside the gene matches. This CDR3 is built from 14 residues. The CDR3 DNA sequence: TGTGCCAGCAGTGTCACCGGGGGGTACAATGAGCAGTTCTTC. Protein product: CASSVTGGYNEQFF.

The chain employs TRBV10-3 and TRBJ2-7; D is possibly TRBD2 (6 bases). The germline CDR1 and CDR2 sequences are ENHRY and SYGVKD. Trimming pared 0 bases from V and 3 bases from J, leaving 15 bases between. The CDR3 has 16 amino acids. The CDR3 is CAISESRLALNYEQYF. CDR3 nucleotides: TGTGCCATCAGTGAGTCGAGGCTAGCGTTAAACTACGAGCAGTACTTC.

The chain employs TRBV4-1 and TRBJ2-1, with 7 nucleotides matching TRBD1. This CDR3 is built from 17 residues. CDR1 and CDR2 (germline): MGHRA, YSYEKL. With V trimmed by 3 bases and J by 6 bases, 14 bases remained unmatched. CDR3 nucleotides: TGCGCCAGCAGCCACCTCTACCACAGGGGAGCCTCCAATGAGCAGTTCTTC. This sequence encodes CASSHLYHRGASNEQFF.

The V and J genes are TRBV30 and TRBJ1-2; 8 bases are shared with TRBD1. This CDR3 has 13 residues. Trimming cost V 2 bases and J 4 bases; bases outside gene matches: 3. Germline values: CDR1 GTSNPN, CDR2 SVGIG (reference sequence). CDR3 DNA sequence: TGTGCCTGGAGTCGGGACAGGCCCTATGGCTACACCTTC. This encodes CAWSRDRPYGYTF.

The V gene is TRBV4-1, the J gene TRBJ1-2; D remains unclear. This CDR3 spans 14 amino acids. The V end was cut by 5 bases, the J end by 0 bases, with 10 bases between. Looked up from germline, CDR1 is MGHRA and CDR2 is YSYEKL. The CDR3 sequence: CASSEVGANYGYTF. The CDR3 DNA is TGCGCCAGCAGCGAGGTGGGAGCTAACTATGGCTACACCTTC.

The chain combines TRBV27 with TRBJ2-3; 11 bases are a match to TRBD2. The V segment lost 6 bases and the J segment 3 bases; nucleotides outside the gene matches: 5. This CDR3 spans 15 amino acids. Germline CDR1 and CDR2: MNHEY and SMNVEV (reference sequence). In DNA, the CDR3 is TGTGCCAGCAGAACCGGGACTAGCGGAACAGATACGCAGTATTTT. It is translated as CASRTGTSGTDTQYF.

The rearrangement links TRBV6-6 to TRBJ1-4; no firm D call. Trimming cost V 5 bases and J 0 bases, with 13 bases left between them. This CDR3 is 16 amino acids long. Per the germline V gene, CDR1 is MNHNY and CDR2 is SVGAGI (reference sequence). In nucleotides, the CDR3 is TGTGCCAGCAGTACCGGCGGTACTGCAACTAATGAAAAACTGTTTTTT. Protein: CASSTGGTATNEKLFF.

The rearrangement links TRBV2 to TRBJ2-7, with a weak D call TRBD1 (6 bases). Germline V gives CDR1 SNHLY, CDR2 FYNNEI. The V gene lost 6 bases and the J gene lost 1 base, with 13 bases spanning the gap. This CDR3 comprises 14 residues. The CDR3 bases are TGTGCCAGCAGCAGGGGCCCTCCTTCCTACGAGCAGTACTTC. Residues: CASSRGPPSYEQYF.

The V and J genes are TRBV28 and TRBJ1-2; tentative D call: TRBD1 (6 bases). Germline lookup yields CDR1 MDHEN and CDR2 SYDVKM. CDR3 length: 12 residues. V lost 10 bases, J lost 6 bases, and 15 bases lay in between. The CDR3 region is CAIETAGDGYTF. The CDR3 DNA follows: TGTGCCATCGAAACCGCAGGGGATGGCTACACCTTC.

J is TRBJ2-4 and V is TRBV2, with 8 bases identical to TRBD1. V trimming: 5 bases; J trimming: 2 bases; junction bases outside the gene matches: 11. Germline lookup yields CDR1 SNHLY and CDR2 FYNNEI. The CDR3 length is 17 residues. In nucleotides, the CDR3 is TGTGCCAGCAGTCTTGGACAGGGAATGGGGTCCAAAAACATTCAGTACTTC. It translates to CASSLGQGMGSKNIQYF.

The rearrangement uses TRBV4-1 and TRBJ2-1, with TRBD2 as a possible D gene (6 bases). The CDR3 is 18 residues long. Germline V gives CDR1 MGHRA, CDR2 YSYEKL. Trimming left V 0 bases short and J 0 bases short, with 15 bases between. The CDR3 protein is CASSQEAVAVTSYNEQFF. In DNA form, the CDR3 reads TGCGCCAGCAGCCAAGAGGCGGTAGCGGTAACCTCCTACAATGAGCAGTTCTTC.

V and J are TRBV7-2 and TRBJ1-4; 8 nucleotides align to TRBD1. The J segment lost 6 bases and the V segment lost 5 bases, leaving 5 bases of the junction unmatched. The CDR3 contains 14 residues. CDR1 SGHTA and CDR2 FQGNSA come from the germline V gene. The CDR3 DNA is TGTGCCAGCAGCCCCTACAGGGGGGATGAAAAACTGTTTTTT. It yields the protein CASSPYRGDEKLFF.

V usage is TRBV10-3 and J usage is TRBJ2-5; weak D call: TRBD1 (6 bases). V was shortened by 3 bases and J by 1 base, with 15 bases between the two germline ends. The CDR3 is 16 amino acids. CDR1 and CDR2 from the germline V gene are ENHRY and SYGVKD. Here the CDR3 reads CAISDLLGTPQETQYF. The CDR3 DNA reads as TGTGCCATCAGTGACCTCCTCGGGACACCCCAAGAGACCCAGTACTTC.

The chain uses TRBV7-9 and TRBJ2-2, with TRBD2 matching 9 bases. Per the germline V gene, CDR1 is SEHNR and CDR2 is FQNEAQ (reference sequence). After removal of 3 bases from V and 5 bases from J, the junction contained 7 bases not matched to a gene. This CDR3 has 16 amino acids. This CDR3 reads CASSFSRLAGTGELFF. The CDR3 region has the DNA TGTGCCAGCAGCTTCTCTCGGCTAGCGGGGACCGGGGAGCTGTTTTTT.

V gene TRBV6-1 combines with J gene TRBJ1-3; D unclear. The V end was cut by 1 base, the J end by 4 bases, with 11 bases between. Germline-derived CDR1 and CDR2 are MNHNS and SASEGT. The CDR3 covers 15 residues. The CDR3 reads CASSEGSSGGNTIYF. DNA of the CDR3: TGTGCCAGCAGTGAAGGGTCCAGCGGCGGAAACACCATATATTTT.

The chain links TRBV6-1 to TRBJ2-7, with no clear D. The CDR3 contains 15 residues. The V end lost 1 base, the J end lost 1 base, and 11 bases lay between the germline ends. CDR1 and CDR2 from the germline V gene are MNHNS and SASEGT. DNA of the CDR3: TGTGCCAGCAGTGAAGTCGCGTTTTCATCCTACGAGCAGTACTTC. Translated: CASSEVAFSSYEQYF.

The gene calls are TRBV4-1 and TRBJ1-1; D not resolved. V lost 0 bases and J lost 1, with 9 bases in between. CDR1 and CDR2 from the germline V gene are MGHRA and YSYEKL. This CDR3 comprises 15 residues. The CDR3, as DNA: TGCGCCAGCAGCCAAGATCCCGTCCCGAACACTGAAGCTTTCTTT. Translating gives CASSQDPVPNTEAFF.

The CDR3 reads CASSIGGLAKNIQYF. CDR3 coding DNA: TGTGCCAGTAGTATAGGGGGCTTAGCCAAAAACATTCAGTACTTC. V usage is TRBV19 and J usage is TRBJ2-4; D may be TRBD1 (5 bases). In germline, CDR1 is LNHDA, CDR2 SQIVND (reference sequence). The CDR3 covers 15 residues. The V and J ends lost 1 base and 0 bases respectively, with 7 bases between them.

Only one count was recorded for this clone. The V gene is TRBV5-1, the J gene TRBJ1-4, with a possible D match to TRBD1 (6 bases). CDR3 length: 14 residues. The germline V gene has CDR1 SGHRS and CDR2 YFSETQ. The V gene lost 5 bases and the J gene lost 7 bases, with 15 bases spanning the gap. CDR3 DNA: TGCGCCAGCAGACAAGAAGGGACAAGTGAAAAACTGTTTTTT. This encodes CASRQEGTSEKLFF.

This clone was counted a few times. The CDR3 DNA follows: TGCGCCAGCAGTGACTCCAATCAGCCCCAGCATTTT. Translation: CASSDSNQPQHF. This chain links TRBV10-1 with TRBJ1-5; D remains ambiguous. The V end lost 3 bases, the J end lost 3 bases, and 3 bases lay between the germline ends. The CDR3 has 12 residues. Germline V gives CDR1 WNHNN, CDR2 SYGVQD (reference sequence).

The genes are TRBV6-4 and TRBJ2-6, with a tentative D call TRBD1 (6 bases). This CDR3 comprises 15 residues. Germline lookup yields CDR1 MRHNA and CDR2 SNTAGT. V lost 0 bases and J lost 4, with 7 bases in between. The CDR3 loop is CASSDSRGGANVLTF. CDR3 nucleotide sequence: TGTGCCAGCAGTGACTCGAGGGGGGGGGCCAACGTCCTGACTTTC.

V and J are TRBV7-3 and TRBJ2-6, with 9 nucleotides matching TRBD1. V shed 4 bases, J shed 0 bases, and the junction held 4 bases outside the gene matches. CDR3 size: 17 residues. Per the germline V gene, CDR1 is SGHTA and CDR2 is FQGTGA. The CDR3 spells CASSSDRGASGANVLTF. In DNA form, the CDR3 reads TGTGCCAGCAGCTCGGACAGGGGCGCCTCTGGGGCCAACGTCCTGACTTTC.

DNA for the CDR3: TGTGCCAGCCGCCCCGGTAACTCTGGAAACACCATATATTTT. Its protein is CASRPGNSGNTIYF. The chain couples TRBV4-2 to TRBJ1-3; D uncertain. The germline CDR1 and CDR2 sequences are LGHNA and YNFKEQ. The CDR3 consists of 14 residues. Trimming removed 8 bases at V and 0 bases at J, with 11 bases between.

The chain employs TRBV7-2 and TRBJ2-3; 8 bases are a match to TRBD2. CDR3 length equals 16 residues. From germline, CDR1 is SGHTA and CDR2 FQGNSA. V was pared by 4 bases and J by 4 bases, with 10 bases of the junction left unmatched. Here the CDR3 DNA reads TGTGCCAGCAGCTCGGGACTAGGGTTGGGGGCAGATACGCAGTATTTT. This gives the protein CASSSGLGLGADTQYF.

The CDR3: CASSPQGSDGYTF. CDR3 nucleotide sequence: TGTGCCAGCTCACCACAGGGGTCTGATGGCTACACCTTC. The chain links TRBV18 to TRBJ1-2; TRBD1 might be the D (5 bases). This CDR3 region has 13 residues. Germline V gene lookup returns CDR1 KGHSH and CDR2 LQKENI. The V and J ends lost 1 base and 6 bases respectively, with 9 bases between them.

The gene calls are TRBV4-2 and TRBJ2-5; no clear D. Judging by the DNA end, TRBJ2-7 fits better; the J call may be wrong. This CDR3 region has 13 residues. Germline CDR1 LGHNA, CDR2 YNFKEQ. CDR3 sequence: CASSRDISYEQYF. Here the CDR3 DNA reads TGTGCCAGCAGCCGTGACATCTCCTACGAGCAGTACTTC.

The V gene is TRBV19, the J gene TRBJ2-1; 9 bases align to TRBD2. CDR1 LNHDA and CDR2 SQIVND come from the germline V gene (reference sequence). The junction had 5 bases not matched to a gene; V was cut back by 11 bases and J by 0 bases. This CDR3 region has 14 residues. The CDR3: CASRSGSSYNEQFF. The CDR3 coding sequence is TGTGCCTCACGTAGCGGGAGCTCCTACAATGAGCAGTTCTTC.

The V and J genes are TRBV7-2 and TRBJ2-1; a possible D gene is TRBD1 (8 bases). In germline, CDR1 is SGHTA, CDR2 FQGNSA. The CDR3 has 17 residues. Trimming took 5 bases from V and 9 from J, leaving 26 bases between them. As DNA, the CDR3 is TGTGCCAGCAGCCCCCGAGCGGGACAGGCCCCGATTAGTGAGCAGTTCTTC. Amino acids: CASSPRAGQAPISEQFF.

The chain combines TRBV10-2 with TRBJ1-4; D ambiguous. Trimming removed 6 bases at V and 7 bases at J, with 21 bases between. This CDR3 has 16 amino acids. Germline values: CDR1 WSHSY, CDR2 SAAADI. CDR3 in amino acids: CASSTAGVRSLEKLFF. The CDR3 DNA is TGCGCCAGCAGCACTGCTGGTGTACGGTCTCTTGAAAAACTGTTTTTT.